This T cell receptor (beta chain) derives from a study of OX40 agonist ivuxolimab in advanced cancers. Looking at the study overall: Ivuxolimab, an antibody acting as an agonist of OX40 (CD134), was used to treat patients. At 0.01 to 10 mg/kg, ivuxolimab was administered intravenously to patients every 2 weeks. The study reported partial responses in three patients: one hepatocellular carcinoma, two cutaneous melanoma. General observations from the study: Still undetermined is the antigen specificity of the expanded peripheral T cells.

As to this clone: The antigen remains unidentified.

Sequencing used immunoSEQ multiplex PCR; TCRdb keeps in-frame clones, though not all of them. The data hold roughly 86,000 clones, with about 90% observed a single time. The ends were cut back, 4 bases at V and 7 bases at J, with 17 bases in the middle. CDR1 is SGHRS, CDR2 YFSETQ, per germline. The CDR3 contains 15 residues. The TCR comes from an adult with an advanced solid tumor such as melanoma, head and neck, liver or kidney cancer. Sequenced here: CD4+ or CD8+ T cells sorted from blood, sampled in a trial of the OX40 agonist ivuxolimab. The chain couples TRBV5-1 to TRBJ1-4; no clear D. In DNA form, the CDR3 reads TGCGCCAGCAGCCTGAGAGGTGAGGGCGGTGAAAAACTGTTTTTT. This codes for CASSLRGEGGEKLFF.